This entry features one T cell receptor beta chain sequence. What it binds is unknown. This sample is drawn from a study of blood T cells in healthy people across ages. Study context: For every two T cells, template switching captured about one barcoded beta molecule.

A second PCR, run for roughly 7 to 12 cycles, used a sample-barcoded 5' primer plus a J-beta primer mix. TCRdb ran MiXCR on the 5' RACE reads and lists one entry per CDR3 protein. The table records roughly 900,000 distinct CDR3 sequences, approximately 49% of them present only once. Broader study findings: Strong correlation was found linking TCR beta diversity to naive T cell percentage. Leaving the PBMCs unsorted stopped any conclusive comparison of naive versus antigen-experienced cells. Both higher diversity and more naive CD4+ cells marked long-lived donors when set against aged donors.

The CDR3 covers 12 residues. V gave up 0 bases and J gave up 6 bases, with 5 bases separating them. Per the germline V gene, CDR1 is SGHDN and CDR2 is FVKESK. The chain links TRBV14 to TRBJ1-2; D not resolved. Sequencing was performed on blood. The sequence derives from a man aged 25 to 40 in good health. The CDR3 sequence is CASSQDWNGYTF. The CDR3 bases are TGTGCCAGCAGCCAAGATTGGAATGGCTACACCTTC.